The T cell receptor beta chain described here comes from a study of T cells expressing NK-cell markers. Study at large: Sorted CD3+CD56+NKG2C+, CD3+CD56+NKG2C- and CD3+CD56-NKG2C+ T cells supplied TCR beta repertoires. Of eight sequenced donors, seven were HCMV-seropositive and one HCMV-seronegative. Study-level results: Among several donors, these clonotypes also ranked first in the CD3+CD56-NKG2C+ fraction. The contribution of dominant NKG2C+ clonotypes to CD8+ T cells in several donors was about 1.0-7.0%.

The CDR3 sequence is 18 residues long. TCRdb reprocessed the 5' RACE reads and stores each CDR3 protein as one record, lacking DNA. The sample's table shows roughly 420,000 distinct CDR3 sequences. To note about this clonotype: No antigen is known for it.

Sequencing was done on a sample of blood T cells: a sorted CD56 or NKG2C T cell subset, CD4+ or CD8+ T cells, or bulk PBMC T cells (not recorded which). This receptor was taken from a woman between 18 and 75 years old in good health. The V call is TRBV12-3 or TRBV12-4, the J call TRBJ2-2; checking the TCRdb D call of TRBD1 is not possible without DNA. The CDR3: CASSQFVTGDPNTGELFF.